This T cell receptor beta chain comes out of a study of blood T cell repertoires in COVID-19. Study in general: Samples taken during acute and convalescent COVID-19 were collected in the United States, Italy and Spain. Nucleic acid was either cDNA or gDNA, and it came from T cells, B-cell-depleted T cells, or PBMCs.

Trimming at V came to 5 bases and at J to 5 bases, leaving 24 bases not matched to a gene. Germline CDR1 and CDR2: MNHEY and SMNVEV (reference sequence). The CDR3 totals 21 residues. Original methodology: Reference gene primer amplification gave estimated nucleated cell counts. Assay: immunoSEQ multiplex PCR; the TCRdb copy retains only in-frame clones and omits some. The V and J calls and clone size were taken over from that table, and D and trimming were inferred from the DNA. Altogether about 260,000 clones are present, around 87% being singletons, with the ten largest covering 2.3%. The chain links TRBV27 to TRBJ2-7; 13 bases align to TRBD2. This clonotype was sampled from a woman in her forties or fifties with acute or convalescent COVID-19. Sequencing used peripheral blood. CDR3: CASSPLSGLAGVGGAGDEQYF. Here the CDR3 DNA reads TGTGCCAGCAGTCCCCTAAGCGGACTAGCGGGAGTAGGTGGGGCTGGTGACGAGCAGTACTTC.